These T cell receptor beta chains were read from a single sample in a study of glioma-infiltrating T cells. TCRdb re-analysed the multiplex PCR reads in MiXCR, keeping a single row per CDR3 protein. Of some 110,000 distinct CDR3 sequences listed, roughly 25% are singletons. Sequencing was performed on glioma tissue, nonneoplastic brain tissue, or PBMCs (not recorded which). These receptors were taken from a human donor with low-grade glioma or glioblastoma, undergoing nonglioma brain surgery, or in good health (not recorded which). CDR3s include the opening cysteine and the closing phenylalanine or tryptophan. D genes are given only for firm matches. Expanded clones get a size class; other rows say once, few or many, or leave the size out.

abundance	v_gene	j_gene	d_gene	CDR3aa	CDR3nt
many	TRBV6-1	TRBJ2-2	-	CASSERITGELFF	TGTGCCAGCAGCGAAAGGATCACCGGGGAGCTGTTTTTT
many	TRBV14	TRBJ2-1	TRBD2	CASSLLAGGYNEQFF	TGTGCCAGCAGCTTACTAGCGGGAGGGTACAATGAGCAGTTCTTC
-	TRBV18	TRBJ2-1	TRBD2	CVSSPGTSGRNEQFF	TGTGTCAGCTCACCGGGGACTAGCGGGAGGAATGAGCAGTTCTTC
-	TRBV10-3	TRBJ1-2	-	CAISETRGIPVYGYNF	TGTGCCATCAGTGAGACAAGGGGGATTCCCGTCTATGGCTACAACTTC
many	TRBV7-9	TRBJ2-1	-	CASSPTYSSYNEQFF	TGTGCCAGCAGCCCGACGTATAGCTCCTACAATGAGCAGTTCTTC
many	TRBV24-1	TRBJ2-1	TRBD2	CATSDSSMASGRVEQFF	TGTGCCACCAGTGATTCCTCCATGGCTAGCGGGAGAGTTGAGCAGTTCTTC
many	TRBV19	TRBJ2-7	-	CASSPSGTGSSYEQYF	TGTGCCAGTAGTCCATCCGGGACGGGAAGCTCCTACGAGCAGTACTTC
-	TRBV27	TRBJ2-1	-	CASSFLSGSSYNKQFF	TGTGCCAGCAGTTTTCTTAGCGGAAGCTCCTATAATAAGCAGTTCTTC
many	TRBV6-2/TRBV6-3	TRBJ2-7	-	CASSLGYEQYF	TGTGCCAGCAGTTTAGGCTACGAGCAGTACTTC
many	TRBV6-4	TRBJ2-1	TRBD2	CATSSGEPNEQFF	TGTGCCACCTCTAGCGGAGAACCCAATGAGCAGTTCTTC
-	TRBV6-2/TRBV6-3	TRBJ2-3	TRBD1	CASSYTTGGPRRDTQYF	TGTGCCAGCAGTTACACTACAGGGGGCCCGAGGAGGGATACGCAGTATTTT
many	TRBV29-1	TRBJ1-2	-	CSVAAGANYGYTF	TGCAGCGTTGCGGCAGGGGCTAACTATGGCTACACCTTC
-	TRBV4-1	TRBJ2-5	-	CASSQGGERQETQYF	TGCGCCAGCAGCCAAGGGGGAGAGAGGCAAGAGACCCAGTACTTC
-	TRBV6-1	TRBJ2-1	-	CATLPSAGPADEQFF	TGTGCCACCCTTCCCTCGGCGGGACCCGCCGATGAGCAGTTCTTC
few	TRBV7-9	TRBJ2-1	-	CASSSDLYSHEQFF	TGTGCCAGCAGCTCAGACTTGTATTCTCATGAGCAGTTCTTC
few	TRBV5-1	TRBJ2-7	-	CASSPGSLYEQYF	TGCGCCAGCAGTCCAGGGAGTTTGTACGAGCAGTACTTC
once	TRBV4-1	TRBJ2-7	TRBD1	CASIPLTGSSYEQYF	TGCGCCAGCATCCCCCTGACAGGGAGCTCCTACGAGCAGTACTTC
few	TRBV19	TRBJ2-2	-	CASSTYGTTPNTGELFF	TGTGCCAGTAGTACCTACGGGACAACTCCGAACACCGGGGAGCTGTTTTTT
many	TRBV6-6	TRBJ2-7	-	CASSYSNRPTPYEQYF	TGTGCCAGCAGTTACTCTAATCGGCCGACCCCCTACGAGCAGTACTTC
many	TRBV7-2	TRBJ2-3	TRBD2	CASSHGTSGGTDTQYF	TGTGCCAGCAGCCATGGGACTAGCGGGGGCACAGATACGCAGTATTTT
many	TRBV7-3	TRBJ2-3	-	CASSLFGSTDTQYF	TGTGCCAGCAGCTTGTTCGGGAGTACAGATACGCAGTATTTT
many	TRBV11-2	TRBJ2-3	TRBD2	CASSPLAGADTQYF	TGTGCCAGCAGCCCTCTAGCGGGGGCAGATACGCAGTATTTT
few	TRBV10-3	TRBJ1-1	-	CAISEGQSQNTEAFF	TGTGCCATCAGTGAAGGACAGAGCCAGAACACTGAAGCTTTCTTT
-	TRBV29-1	TRBJ1-5	-	CSVEFQSGQPQHF	TGCAGCGTTGAATTCCAGAGTGGTCAGCCCCAGCATTTT
many	TRBV7-9	TRBJ1-4	-	CASSLDLAGREEKLFF	TGTGCCAGCAGCTTAGACCTAGCGGGGAGAGAAGAAAAACTGTTTTTT
many	TRBV4-1	TRBJ2-1	TRBD2	CASSLGLDAYNEQFF	TGCGCCAGCAGCCTGGGACTAGATGCCTACAATGAGCAGTTCTTC
many	TRBV7-6	TRBJ2-2	-	CASSLETGRSGELFF	TGTGCCAGCAGCTTAGAAACAGGGCGATCCGGGGAGCTGTTTTTT